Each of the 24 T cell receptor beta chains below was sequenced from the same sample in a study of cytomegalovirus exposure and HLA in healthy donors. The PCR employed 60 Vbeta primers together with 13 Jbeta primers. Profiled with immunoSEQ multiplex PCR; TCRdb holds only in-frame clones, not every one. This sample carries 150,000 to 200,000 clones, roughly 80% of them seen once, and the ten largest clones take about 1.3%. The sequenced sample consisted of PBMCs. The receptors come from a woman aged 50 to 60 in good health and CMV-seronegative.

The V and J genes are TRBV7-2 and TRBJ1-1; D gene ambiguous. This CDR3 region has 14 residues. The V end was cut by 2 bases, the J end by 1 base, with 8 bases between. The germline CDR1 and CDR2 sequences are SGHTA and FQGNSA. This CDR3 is CASSLRSQNTEAFF. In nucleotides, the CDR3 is TGTGCCAGCAGCTTAAGATCACAGAACACTGAAGCTTTCTTT.

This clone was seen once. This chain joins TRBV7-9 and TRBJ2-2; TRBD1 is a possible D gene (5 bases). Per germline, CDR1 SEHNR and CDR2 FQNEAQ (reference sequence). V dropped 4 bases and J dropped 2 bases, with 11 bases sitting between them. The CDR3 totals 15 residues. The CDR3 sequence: CASSSYDSNTGELFF. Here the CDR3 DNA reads TGTGCCAGCAGCTCCTACGACAGTAACACCGGGGAGCTGTTTTTT.

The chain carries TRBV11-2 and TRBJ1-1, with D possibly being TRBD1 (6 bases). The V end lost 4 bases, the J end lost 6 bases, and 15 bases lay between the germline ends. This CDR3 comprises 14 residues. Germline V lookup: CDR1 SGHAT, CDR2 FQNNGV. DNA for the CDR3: TGTGCCAGCAGCTCCCTTACAGGGAGGGCTGAAGCTTTCTTT. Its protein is CASSSLTGRAEAFF.

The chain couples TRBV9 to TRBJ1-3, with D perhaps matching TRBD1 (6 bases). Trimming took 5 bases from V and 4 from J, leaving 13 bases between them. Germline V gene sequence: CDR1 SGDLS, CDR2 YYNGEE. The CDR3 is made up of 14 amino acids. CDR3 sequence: CASRQGQSGNTIYF. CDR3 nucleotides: TGTGCCAGCAGGCAAGGACAGTCCGGAAACACCATATATTTT. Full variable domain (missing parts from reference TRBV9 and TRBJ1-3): DSGVTQTPKHLITATGQRVTLRCSPRSGDLSVYWYQQSLDQGLQFLIQYYNGEERAKGNILERFSAQQFPDLHSELNLSSLELGDSALYFCASRQGQSGNTIYFGEGSWLTVV.

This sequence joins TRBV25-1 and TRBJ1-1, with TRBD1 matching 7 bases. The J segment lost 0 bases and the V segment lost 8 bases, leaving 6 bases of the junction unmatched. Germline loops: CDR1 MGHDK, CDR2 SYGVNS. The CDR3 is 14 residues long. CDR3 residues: CASGGTVMNTEAFF. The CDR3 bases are TGTGCCAGCGGGGGGACAGTGATGAACACTGAAGCTTTCTTT.

CDR3 coding DNA: TGTGCCAGCAGTTACTCGAGCGGGACCTCCTACGAGCAGTACTTC. This sequence encodes CASSYSSGTSYEQYF. The chain carries TRBV6-5 and TRBJ2-7, with TRBD2 identical over 7 bases. Unmatched junction bases numbered 2, after V lost 0 bases and J lost 0 bases. There are 15 residues in the CDR3. Germline V gene lookup returns CDR1 MNHEY and CDR2 SVGAGI.

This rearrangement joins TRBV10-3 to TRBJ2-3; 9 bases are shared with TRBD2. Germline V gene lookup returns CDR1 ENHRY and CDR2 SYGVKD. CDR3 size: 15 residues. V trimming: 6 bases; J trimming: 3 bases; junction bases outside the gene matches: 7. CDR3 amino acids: CAISGAGGLTDTQYF. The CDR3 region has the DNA TGTGCCATCAGCGGGGCGGGGGGGCTGACAGATACGCAGTATTTT.

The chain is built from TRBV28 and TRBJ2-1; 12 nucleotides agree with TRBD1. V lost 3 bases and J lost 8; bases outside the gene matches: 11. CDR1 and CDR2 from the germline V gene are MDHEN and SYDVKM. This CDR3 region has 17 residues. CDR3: CASSFNGGTGGLDEQFF. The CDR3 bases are TGTGCCAGCAGTTTTAACGGCGGGACAGGGGGCTTGGATGAGCAGTTCTTC.

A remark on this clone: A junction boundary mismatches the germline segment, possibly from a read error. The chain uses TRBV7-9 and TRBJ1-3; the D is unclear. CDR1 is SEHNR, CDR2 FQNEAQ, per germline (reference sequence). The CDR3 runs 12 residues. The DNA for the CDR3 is TGTTCCAGCAGCTTAGAGACTTCCACCATATATTTT. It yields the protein CSSSLETSTIYF.

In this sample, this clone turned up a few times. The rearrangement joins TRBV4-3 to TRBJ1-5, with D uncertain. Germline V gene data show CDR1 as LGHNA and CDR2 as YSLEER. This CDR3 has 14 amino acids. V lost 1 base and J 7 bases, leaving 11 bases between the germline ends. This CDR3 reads CASSQVWEGQPQHF. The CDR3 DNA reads TGCGCCAGCAGCCAAGTCTGGGAGGGACAGCCCCAGCATTTT.

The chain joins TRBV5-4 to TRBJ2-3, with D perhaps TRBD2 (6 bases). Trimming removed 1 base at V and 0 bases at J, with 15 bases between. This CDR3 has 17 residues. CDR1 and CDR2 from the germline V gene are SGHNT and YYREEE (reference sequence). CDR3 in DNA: TGTGCCAGCAGCTTGTACCAGGGACTCCTGAGCACAGATACGCAGTATTTT. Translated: CASSLYQGLLSTDTQYF.

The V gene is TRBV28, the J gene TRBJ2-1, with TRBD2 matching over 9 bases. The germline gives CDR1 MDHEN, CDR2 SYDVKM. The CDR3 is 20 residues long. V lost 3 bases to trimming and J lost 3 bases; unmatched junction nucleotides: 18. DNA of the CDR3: TGTGCCAGCAGTTTCGTGGTAGCGGGGGTATTGAAACAAAGCTACAATGAGCAGTTCTTC. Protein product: CASSFVVAGVLKQSYNEQFF.

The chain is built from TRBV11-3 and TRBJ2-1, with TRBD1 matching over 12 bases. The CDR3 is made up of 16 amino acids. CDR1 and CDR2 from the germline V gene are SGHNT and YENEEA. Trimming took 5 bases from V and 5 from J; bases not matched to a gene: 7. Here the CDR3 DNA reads TGTGCCAGCAGCAACCCGGGACAGGGGGCAAACAATGAGCAGTTCTTC. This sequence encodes CASSNPGQGANNEQFF.

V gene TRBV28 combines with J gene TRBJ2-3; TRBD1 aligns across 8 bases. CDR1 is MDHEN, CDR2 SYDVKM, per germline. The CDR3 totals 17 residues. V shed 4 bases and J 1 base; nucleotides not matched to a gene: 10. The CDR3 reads CASSSLTGERGTDTQYF. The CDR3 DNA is TGTGCCAGCAGTTCCCTGACAGGGGAAAGGGGCACAGATACGCAGTATTTT. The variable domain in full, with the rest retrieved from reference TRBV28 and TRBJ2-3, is DVKVTQSSRYLVKRTGEKVFLECVQDMDHENMFWYRQDPGLGLRLIYFSYDVKMKEKGDIPEGYSVSREKKERFSLILESASTNQTSMYLCASSSLTGERGTDTQYFGPGTRLTVL.

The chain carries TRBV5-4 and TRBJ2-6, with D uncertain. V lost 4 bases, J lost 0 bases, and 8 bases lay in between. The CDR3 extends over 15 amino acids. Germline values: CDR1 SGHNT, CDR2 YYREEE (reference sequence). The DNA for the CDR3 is TGTGCCAGCAGCCCCTGGAGCTCTGGGGCCAACGTCCTGACTTTC. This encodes CASSPWSSGANVLTF.

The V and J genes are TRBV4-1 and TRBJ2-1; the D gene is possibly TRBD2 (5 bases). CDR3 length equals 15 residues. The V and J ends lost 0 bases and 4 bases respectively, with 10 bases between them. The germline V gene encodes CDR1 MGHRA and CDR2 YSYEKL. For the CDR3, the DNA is TGCGCCAGCAGCCAAGACCTAGCAGTATACAATGAGCAGTTCTTC. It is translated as CASSQDLAVYNEQFF.

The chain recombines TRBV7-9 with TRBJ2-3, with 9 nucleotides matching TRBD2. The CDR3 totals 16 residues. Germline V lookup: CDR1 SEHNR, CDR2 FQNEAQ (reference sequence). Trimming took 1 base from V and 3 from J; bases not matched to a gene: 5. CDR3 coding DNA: TGTGCCAGCAGCTTAGGGTCTAGCGGGGTAACAGATACGCAGTATTTT. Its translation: CASSLGSSGVTDTQYF. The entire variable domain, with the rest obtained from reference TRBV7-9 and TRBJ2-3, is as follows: DTGVSQNPRHKITKRGQNVTFRCDPISEHNRLYWYRQTLGQGPEFLTYFQNEAQLEKSRLLSDRFSAERPKGSFSTLEIQRTEQGDSAMYLCASSLGSSGVTDTQYFGPGTRLTVL.

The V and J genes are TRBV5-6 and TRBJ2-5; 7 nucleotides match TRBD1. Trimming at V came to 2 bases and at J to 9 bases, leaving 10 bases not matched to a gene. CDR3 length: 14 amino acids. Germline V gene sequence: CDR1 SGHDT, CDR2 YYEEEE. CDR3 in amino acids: CASSLTGAPVAQYF. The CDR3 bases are TGTGCCAGCAGCTTAACAGGGGCGCCTGTGGCCCAGTACTTC.

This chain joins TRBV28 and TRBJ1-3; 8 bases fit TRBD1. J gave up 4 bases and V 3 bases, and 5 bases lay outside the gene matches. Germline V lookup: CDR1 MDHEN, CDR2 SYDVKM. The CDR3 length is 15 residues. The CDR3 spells CASSLVRQGGNTIYF. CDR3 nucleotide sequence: TGTGCCAGCAGTTTGGTGAGACAGGGGGGAAACACCATATATTTT. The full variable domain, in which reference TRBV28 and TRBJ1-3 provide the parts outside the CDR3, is DVKVTQSSRYLVKRTGEKVFLECVQDMDHENMFWYRQDPGLGLRLIYFSYDVKMKEKGDIPEGYSVSREKKERFSLILESASTNQTSMYLCASSLVRQGGNTIYFGEGSWLTVV.

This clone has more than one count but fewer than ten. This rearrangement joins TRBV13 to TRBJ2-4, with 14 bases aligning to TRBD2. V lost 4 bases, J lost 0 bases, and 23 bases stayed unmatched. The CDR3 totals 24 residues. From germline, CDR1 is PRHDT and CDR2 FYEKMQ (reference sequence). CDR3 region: CASSSYPRIGLAGGNVVAKNIQYF. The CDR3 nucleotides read TGTGCCAGCAGCTCCTATCCCCGAATTGGACTAGCGGGGGGCAACGTAGTAGCCAAAAACATTCAGTACTTC. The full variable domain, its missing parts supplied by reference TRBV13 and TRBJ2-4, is AAGVIQSPRHLIKEKRETATLKCYPIPRHDTVYWYQQGPGQDPQFLISFYEKMQSDKGSIPDRFSAQQFSDYHSELNMSSLELGDSALYFCASSSYPRIGLAGGNVVAKNIQYFGAGTRLSVL.

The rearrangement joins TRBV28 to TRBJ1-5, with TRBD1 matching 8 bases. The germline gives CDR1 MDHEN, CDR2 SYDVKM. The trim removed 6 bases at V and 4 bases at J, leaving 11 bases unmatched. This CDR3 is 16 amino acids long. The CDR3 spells CASSDRDRPKNQPQHF. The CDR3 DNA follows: TGTGCCAGCAGCGATCGGGACAGGCCGAAAAATCAGCCCCAGCATTTT. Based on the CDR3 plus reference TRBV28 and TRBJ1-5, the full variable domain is DVKVTQSSRYLVKRTGEKVFLECVQDMDHENMFWYRQDPGLGLRLIYFSYDVKMKEKGDIPEGYSVSREKKERFSLILESASTNQTSMYLCASSDRDRPKNQPQHFGDGTRLSIL.

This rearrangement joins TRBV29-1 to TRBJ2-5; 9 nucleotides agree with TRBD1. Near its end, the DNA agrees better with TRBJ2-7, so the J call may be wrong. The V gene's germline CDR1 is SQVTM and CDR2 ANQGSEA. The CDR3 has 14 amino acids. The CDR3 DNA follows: TGCAGCGTTAAGAGGACAGGGGTGACCTACGAGCAGTACTTC. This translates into CSVKRTGVTYEQYF.

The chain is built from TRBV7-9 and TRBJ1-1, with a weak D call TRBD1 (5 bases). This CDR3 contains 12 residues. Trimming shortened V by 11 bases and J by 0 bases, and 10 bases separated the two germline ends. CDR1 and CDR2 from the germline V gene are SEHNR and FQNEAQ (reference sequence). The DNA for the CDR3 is TGTGCCTTGGGGGGGATGAACACTGAAGCTTTCTTT. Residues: CALGGMNTEAFF.

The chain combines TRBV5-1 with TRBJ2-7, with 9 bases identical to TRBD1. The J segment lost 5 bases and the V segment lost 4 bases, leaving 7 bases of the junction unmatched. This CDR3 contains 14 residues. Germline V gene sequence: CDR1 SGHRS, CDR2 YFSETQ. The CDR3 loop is CASSPGQGWNEQYF. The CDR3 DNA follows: TGCGCCAGCAGCCCTGGACAGGGGTGGAACGAGCAGTACTTC.